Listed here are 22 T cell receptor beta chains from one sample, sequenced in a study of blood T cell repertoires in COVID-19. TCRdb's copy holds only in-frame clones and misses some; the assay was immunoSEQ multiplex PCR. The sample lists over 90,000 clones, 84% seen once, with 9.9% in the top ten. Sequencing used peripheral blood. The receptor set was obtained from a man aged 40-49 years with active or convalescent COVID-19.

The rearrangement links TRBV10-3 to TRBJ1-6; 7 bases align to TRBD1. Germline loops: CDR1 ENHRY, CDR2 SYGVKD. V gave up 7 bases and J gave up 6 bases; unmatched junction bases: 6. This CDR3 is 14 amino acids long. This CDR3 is CAITETGINSPLHF. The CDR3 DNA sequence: TGTGCCATCACCGAGACAGGGATTAATTCACCCCTCCACTTT.

The CDR3 DNA is TGTGCCAGTCTAACTCGGGACTTCCCTCGGGCCGGGGAGCTGTTTTTT. The encoded protein is CASLTRDFPRAGELFF. J is TRBJ2-2 and V is TRBV19, with D possibly matching TRBD2 (6 bases). There are 16 residues in the CDR3. Trimming stripped 8 bases from V and 6 bases from J, with 22 bases between. From germline, CDR1 is LNHDA and CDR2 SQIVND (reference sequence).

The CDR3 protein is CASSQQDRGSPLHF. The CDR3 nucleotides are TGTGCCAGCAGCCAACAGGACCGCGGTTCACCCCTCCACTTT. This chain links TRBV9 with TRBJ1-6; a weak D match, TRBD1 (5 bases). Trimming removed 4 bases at V and 9 bases at J, with 14 bases between. There are 14 residues in the CDR3. From germline, CDR1 is SGDLS and CDR2 YYNGEE. Looking up the rest from reference TRBV9 and TRBJ1-6 gives the full variable domain: DSGVTQTPKHLITATGQRVTLRCSPRSGDLSVYWYQQSLDQGLQFLIQYYNGEERAKGNILERFSAQQFPDLHSELNLSSLELGDSALYFCASSQQDRGSPLHFGNGTRLTVT.

The CDR3 loop is CASSRTGAYEQYF. The DNA for the CDR3 is TGTGCCAGCAGCCGGACAGGAGCCTACGAGCAGTACTTC. V gene TRBV12-3 or TRBV12-4 combines with J gene TRBJ2-7; TRBD1 matches at 7 bases. This CDR3 has 13 residues. V was clipped by 6 bases and J by 2 bases; unmatched bases: 4.

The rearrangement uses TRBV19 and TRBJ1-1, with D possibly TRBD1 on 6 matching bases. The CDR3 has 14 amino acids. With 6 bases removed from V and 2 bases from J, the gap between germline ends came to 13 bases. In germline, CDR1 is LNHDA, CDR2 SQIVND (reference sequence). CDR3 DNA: TGTGCCAGTAGGTCCGGACAGAAAAACACTGAAGCTTTCTTT. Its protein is CASRSGQKNTEAFF.

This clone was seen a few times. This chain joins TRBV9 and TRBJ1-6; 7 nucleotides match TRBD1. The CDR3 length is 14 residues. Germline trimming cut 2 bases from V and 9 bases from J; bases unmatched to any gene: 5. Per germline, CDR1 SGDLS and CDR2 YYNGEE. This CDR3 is CASSVDRVSSPLHF. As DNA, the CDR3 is TGTGCCAGCAGCGTTGACAGGGTCAGTTCACCCCTCCACTTT.

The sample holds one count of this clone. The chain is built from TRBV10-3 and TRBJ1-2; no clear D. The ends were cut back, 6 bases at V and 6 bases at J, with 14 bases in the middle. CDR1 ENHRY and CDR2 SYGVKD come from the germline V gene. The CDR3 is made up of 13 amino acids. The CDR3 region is CAISPDIKNGYTF. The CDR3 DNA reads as TGTGCCATCAGCCCCGACATCAAAAATGGCTACACCTTC.

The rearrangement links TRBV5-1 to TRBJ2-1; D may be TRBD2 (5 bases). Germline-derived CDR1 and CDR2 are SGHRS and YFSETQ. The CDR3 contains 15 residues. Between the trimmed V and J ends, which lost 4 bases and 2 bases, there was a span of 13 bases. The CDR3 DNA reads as TGCGCCAGCAGCCCGACTCCGACTACCTACAATGAGCAGTTCTTC. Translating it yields CASSPTPTTYNEQFF.

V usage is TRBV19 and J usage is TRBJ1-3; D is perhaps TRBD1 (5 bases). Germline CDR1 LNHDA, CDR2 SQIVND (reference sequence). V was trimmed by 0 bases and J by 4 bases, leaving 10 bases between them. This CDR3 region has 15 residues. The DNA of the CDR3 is TGTGCCAGTAGTATAGATAGGGGCGCGGGAAACACCATATATTTT. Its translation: CASSIDRGAGNTIYF.

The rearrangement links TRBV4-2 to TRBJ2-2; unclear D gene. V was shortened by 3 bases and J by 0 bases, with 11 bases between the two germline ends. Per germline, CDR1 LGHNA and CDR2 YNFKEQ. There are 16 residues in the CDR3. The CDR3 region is CASSQASVPNTGELFF. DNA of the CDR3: TGTGCCAGCAGCCAGGCCAGTGTCCCGAACACCGGGGAGCTGTTTTTT.

The CDR3: CASSQIGIEQFF. CDR3 nucleotide sequence: TGTGCCAGCAGCCAAATCGGGATTGAGCAGTTCTTC. J is TRBJ2-1 and V is TRBV3-1 (or the pseudogene TRBV3-2); D perhaps matches TRBD2 (5 bases). With 2 bases removed from V and 9 bases from J, the gap between germline ends came to 8 bases. CDR3 length: 12 amino acids. CDR1 and CDR2 from the germline V gene are LGHDT and YNNKEL (reference sequence).

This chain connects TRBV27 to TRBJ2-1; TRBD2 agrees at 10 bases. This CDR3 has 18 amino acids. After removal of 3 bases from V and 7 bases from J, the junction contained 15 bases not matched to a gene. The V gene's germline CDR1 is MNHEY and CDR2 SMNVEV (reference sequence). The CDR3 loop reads CASSFGINSGGFRNEQFF. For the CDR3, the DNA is TGTGCCAGCAGTTTCGGGATAAATAGCGGGGGGTTTCGAAATGAGCAGTTCTTC.

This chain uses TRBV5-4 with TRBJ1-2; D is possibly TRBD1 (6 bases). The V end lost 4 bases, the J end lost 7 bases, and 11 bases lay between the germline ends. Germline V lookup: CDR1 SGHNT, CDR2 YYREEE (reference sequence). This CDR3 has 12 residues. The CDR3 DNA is TGTGCCAGCAGCGATACAGGGACTGGCTACACCTTC. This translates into CASSDTGTGYTF.

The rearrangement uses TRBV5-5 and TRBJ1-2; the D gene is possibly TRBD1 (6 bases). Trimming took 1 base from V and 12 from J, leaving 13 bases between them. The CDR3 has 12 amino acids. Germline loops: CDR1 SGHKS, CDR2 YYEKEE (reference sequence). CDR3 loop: CASSLNTGRDTF. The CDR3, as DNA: TGTGCCAGCAGCTTGAACACAGGGCGCGACACCTTC.

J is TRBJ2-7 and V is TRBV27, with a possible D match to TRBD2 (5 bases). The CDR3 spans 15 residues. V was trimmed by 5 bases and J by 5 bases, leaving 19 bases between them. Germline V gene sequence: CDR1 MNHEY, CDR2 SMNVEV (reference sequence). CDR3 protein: CASSGRTGVGHEQYF. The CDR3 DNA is TGTGCCAGCAGTGGTCGGACTGGGGTAGGGCACGAGCAGTACTTC.

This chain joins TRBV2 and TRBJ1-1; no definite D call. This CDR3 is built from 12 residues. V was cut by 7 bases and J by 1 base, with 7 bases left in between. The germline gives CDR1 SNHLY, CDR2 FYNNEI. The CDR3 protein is CASNQENTEAFF. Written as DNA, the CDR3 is TGTGCCAGCAATCAGGAGAACACTGAAGCTTTCTTT.

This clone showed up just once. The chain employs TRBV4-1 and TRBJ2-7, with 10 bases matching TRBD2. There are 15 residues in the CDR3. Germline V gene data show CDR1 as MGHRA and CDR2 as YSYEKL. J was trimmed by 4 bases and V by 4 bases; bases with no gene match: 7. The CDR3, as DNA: TGCGCCAGCAGCCCCTCCGGGACTAGCGAGTACGAGCAGTACTTC. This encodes CASSPSGTSEYEQYF.

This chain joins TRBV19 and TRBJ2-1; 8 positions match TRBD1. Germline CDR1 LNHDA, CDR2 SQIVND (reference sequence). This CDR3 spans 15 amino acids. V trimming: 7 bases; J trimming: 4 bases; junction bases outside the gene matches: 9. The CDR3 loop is CASMWRTGKYNEQFF. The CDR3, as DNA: TGTGCCAGTATGTGGCGGACAGGGAAGTACAATGAGCAGTTCTTC.

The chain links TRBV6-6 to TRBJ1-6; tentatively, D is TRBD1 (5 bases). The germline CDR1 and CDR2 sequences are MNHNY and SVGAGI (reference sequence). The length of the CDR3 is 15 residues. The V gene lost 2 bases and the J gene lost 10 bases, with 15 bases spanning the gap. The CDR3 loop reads CASSYPGRGDSPLHF. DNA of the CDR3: TGTGCCAGCAGTTACCCGGGTCGGGGGGACTCACCCCTCCACTTT.

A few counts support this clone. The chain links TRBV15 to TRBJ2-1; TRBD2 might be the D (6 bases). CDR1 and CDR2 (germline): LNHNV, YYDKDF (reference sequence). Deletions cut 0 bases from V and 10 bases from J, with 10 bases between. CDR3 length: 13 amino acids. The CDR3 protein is CATSREGGEEQFF. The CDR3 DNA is TGTGCCACCAGCAGAGAGGGGGGAGAGGAGCAGTTCTTC. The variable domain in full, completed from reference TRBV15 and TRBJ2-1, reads DAMVIQNPRYQVTQFGKPVTLSCSQTLNHNVMYWYQQKSSQAPKLLFHYYDKDFNNEADTPDNFQSRRPNTSFCFLDIRSPGLGDTAMYLCATSREGGEEQFFGPGTRLTVL.

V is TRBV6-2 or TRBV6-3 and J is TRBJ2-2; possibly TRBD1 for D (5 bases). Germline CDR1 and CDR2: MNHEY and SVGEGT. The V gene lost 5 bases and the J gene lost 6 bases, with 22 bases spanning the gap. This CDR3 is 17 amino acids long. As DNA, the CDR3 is TGTGCCAGCAGTCCCCCCCGGCAGGGTACGAATTCCGGGGAGCTGTTTTTT. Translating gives CASSPPRQGTNSGELFF.

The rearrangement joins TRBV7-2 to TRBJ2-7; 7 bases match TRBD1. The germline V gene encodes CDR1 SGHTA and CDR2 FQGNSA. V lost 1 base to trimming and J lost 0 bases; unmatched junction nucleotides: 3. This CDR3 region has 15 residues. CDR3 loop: CASSLVGDSSYEQYF. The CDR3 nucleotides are TGTGCCAGCAGCTTAGTCGGGGACAGCTCCTACGAGCAGTACTTC.